The 5 T cell receptor beta chains presented below share a single source sample, sequenced in a study of molecular identifiers for immune sequencing clone quantification. TCRdb itself ran the PCR reads through MiXCR, one entry per CDR3 protein. The sample has approximately 90,000 distinct CDR3 sequences; approximately 24% are singletons. Specimen: naive CD8+ T cells from blood, with Jurkat cell RNA spiked in. As to subset: FACS-sorted CD8+CD4-CCR7+CD45RA+ naive T cells. These receptors were taken from a human donor in good health. Some libraries in this study had Jurkat cell RNA spiked in.

This clonotype was counted at least ten times. V and J are TRBV28 and TRBJ2-7, with TRBD2 as a possible D gene (6 bases). V was trimmed by 3 bases and J by 4 bases, leaving 10 bases between them. CDR3 length equals 13 residues. Germline values: CDR1 MDHEN, CDR2 SYDVKM. CDR3 in amino acids: CASSFSGIYEQYF. In DNA form, the CDR3 reads TGTGCCAGCAGTTTTAGCGGAATATACGAGCAGTACTTC.

The V and J genes are TRBV6-1 and TRBJ2-7; D is possibly TRBD2 (6 bases). CDR3 size: 15 residues. Germline V CDR1 and CDR2: MNHNS, SASEGT. V was shortened by 6 bases and J by 4 bases, with 19 bases between the two germline ends. For the CDR3, the DNA is TGTGCCAGCAGCGGGCTAAAACCGGGGGAGTACGAGCAGTACTTC. As protein: CASSGLKPGEYEQYF.

Concerning this clonotype: This may be a read error: a much more frequent sequence differs by one nucleotide. The rearrangement joins TRBV13 to TRBJ2-3; TRBD2 is a possible D gene (6 bases). Germline CDR1 and CDR2: PRHDT and FYEKMQ (reference sequence). The CDR3 loop spans 13 amino acids. The V gene lost 8 bases and the J gene lost 1 base, with 10 bases spanning the gap. CDR3 protein: CASGRRGTDTQYF. The CDR3 bases are TGTGCCAGCGGCCGGAGGGGCACAGATACGCAGTATTTT. Complete variable domain (other parts from reference TRBV13 and TRBJ2-3): AAGVIQSPRHLIKEKRETATLKCYPIPRHDTVYWYQQGPGQDPQFLISFYEKMQSDKGSIPDRFSAQQFSDYHSELNMSSLELGDSALYFCASGRRGTDTQYFGPGTRLTVL.

The sample holds many counts of this clonotype. The chain links TRBV19 to TRBJ2-5, with 8 positions matching TRBD2. The length of the CDR3 is 15 residues. Losses at the gene ends were 3 bases for V and 5 bases for J; bases not matched to a gene: 8. Looked up from germline, CDR1 is LNHDA and CDR2 is SQIVND (reference sequence). CDR3 region: CASSIMAGGQETQYF. CDR3 nucleotides: TGTGCCAGTAGTATTATGGCGGGAGGACAGGAGACCCAGTACTTC.

The sample holds many counts of this clonotype. The chain uses TRBV6-5 and TRBJ2-7; possibly TRBD1 or TRBD2 for D (5 bases each). Per germline, CDR1 MNHEY and CDR2 SVGAGI. The CDR3 extends over 13 amino acids. Trimming pared 2 bases from V and 4 bases from J, leaving 9 bases between. CDR3 in amino acids: CASSYGWGYEQYF. Here the CDR3 DNA reads TGTGCCAGCAGTTACGGTTGGGGGTACGAGCAGTACTTC.